This T cell receptor beta chain was recorded in a study of T cell clonotyping in hematopoietic cell transplantation. This clone was detected once. The CDR3 totals 16 residues. Per germline, CDR1 SGHRS and CDR2 YFSETQ. Trimming stripped 0 bases from V and 0 bases from J, with 9 bases between. Produced via immunoSEQ multiplex PCR; TCRdb's table is partial and in-frame only. The sample holds 70,000 or so clones, around 94% seen once. The genes are TRBV5-1 and TRBJ2-2, with D possibly being TRBD1 or TRBD2 (5 bases each). This receptor was taken from a man aged 45-65 years in good health. Some clones in this sample may be carry-over from other donors' samples. The sample taken for sequencing was peripheral blood mononuclear cells. Written as DNA, the CDR3 is TGCGCCAGCAGCTTGGAGGGGAGTCCGAACACCGGGGAGCTGTTTTTT. Translation gives CASSLEGSPNTGELFF. Full variable domain (remainder filled in from reference TRBV5-1 and TRBJ2-2): KAGVTQTPRYLIKTRGQQVTLSCSPISGHRSVSWYQQTPGQGLQFLFEYFSETQRNKGNFPGRFSGRQFSNSRSEMNVSTLELGDSALYLCASSLEGSPNTGELFFGEGSRLTVL.